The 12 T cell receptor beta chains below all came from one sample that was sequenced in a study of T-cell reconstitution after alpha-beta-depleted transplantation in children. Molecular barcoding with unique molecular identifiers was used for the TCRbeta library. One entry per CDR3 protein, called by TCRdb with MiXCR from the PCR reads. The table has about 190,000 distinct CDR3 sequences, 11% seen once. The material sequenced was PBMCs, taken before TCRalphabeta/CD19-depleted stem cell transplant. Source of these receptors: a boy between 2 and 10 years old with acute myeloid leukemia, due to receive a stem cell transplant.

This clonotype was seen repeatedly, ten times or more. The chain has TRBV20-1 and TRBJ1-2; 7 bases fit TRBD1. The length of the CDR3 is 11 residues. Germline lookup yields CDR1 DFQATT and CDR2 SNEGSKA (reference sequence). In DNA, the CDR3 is TGCAGCGCGACAGGGAACTATGGCTACACCTTC. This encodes CSATGNYGYTF.

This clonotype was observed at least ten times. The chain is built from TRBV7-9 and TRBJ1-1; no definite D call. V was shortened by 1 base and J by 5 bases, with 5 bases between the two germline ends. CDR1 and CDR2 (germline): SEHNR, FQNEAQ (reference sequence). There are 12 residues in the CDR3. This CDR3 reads CASSLGRTEAFF. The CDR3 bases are TGTGCCAGCAGCTTAGGCAGGACTGAAGCTTTCTTT.

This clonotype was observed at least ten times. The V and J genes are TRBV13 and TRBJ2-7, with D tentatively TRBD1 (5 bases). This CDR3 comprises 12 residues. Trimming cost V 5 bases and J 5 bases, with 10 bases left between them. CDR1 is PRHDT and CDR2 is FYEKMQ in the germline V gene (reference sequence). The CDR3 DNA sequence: TGTGCCAGCAGCACTCAGGGCAACGAGCAGTACGTC. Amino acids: CASSTQGNEQYV.

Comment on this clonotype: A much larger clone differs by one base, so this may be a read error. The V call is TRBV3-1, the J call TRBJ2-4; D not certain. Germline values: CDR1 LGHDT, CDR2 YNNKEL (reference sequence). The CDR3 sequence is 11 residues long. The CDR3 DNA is TGTGCCAGCAACCAATTGGACATTCAGTACTTC. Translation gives CASNQLDIQYF.

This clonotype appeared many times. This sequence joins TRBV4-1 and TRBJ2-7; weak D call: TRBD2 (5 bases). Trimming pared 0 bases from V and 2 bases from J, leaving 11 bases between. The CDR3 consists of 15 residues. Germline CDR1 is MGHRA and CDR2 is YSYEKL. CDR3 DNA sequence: TGCGCCAGCAGCCAAGAAATACCCGGGGCCTACGAGCAGTACTTC. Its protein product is CASSQEIPGAYEQYF.

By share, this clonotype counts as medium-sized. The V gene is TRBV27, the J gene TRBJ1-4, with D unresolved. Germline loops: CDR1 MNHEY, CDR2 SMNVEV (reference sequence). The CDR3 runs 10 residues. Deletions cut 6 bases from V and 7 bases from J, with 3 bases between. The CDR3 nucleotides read TGTGCCAGCAGACGTGAAAAACTGTTTTTT. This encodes CASRREKLFF.

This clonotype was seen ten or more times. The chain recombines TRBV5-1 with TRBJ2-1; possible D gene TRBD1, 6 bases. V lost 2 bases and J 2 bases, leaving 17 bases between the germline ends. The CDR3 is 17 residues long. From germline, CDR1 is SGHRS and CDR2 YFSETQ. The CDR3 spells CASSLSAGTNAYNEQFF. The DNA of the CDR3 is TGCGCCAGCAGCTTAAGCGCCGGGACAAACGCCTACAATGAGCAGTTCTTC.

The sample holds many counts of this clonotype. CDR3 sequence (DNA): TGTGCCAGCAGTTTAGGGGGGGGACTAGGTCGCAATGAGCAGTTCTTC. This gives the protein CASSLGGGLGRNEQFF. This chain links TRBV28 with TRBJ2-1; TRBD2 matches at 8 bases. Germline CDR1 is MDHEN and CDR2 is SYDVKM. The CDR3 is made up of 16 amino acids. Trimming took 2 bases from V and 6 from J; bases not matched to a gene: 9.

CDR3 bases: TGTGCCTGGACAGTGGGGGCACAGACCCAGTACTTC. Translation: CAWTVGAQTQYF. The genes are TRBV30 and TRBJ2-5; tentatively, D is TRBD1 (6 bases). V was cut by 4 bases and J by 6 bases, with 12 bases left in between. This CDR3 contains 12 residues. Germline CDR1 and CDR2: GTSNPN and SVGIG (reference sequence).

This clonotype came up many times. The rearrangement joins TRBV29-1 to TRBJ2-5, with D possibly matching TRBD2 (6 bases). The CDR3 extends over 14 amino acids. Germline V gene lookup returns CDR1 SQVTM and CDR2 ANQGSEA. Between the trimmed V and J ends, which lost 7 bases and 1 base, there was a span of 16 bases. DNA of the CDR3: TGCAGCGGGAGCCTCGGGGGACTCCAAGAGACCCAGTACTTC. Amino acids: CSGSLGGLQETQYF.

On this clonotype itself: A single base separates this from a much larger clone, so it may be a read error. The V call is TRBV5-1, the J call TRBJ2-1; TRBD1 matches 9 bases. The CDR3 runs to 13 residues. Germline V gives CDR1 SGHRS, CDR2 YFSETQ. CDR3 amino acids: CASSGQGYNEPFF. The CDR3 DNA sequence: TGCGCCAGCAGCGGACAGGGGTACAATGAGCCGTTCTTC.

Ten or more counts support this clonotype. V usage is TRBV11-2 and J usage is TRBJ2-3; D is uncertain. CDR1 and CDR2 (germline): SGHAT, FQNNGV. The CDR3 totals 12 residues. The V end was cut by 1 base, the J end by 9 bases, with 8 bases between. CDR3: CASSLGHETQYF. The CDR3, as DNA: TGTGCCAGCAGCTTAGGCCACGAGACGCAGTATTTT.